This T cell receptor beta chain was observed in a study of T-cell reconstitution after alpha-beta-depleted transplantation in children listed by TCRdb under 2016. Context from the whole study: The study quantitatively tracked T-cell immune reconstitution after TCRalphabeta/CD19-depleted allogeneic hematopoietic cell transplantation in children using TCR repertoire profiling.

The treatment or condition label, read with the paper, signifies: allogeneic hematopoietic cell transplantation with graft depleted of TCRalphabeta T cells and CD19 B cells. Transplant recipients were children who received TCRalphabeta/CD19-depleted allogeneic hematopoietic cell grafts. At the junction V is shortened by 1 base and J by 3 bases; bases outside the gene matches: 6. Measured from the cysteine to the phenylalanine, the CDR3 is 15 residues long. CDR3 DNA is the only sequence kept; it has 45 bases, read in frame from the first base. For this clonotype: No antigen is known for it. No base-level quality is on record; no much larger clone is a single base apart.

Broader findings and caveats from the paper: The apparently early alphabetaT-cell count recovery about two months after transplant was reportedly dependent on only several hundred rapidly expanded clones derived from non-depleted graft cells. Over subsequent months, a decline in hyperexpanded clone frequencies was noted, and after one year, T-cell counts and TCRbeta diversity were mostly ascribed to newly produced T cells. In some patients, high TCRbeta diversity at day 60 was attributed to recipient T cells and intrathymic progenitors that had survived conditioning.

Preparation of the library involved PCR. The data were produced on an Illumina HiSeq 2500. TCR library preparation used molecular barcoding, with unique molecular identifiers applied to normalize quantification of the TCRbeta repertoire. The raw public reads went through TCRdb reprocessing: fastp at Q25, MiXCR clone calling, in-frame beta chains kept. One record per CDR3 amino acid sequence lists the most common genes and DNA. This sample is represented by around 420,000 distinct CDR3 sequences; roughly 15% of them were singletons. Jointly, the top ten make up 25% to 35% of the sample. The sequence joins TRBV12-3 or TRBV12-4 to TRBJ2-7; TRBD2 lines up with 7 middle nucleotides. This receptor was identified in a boy in the first two years of life who had a stem cell transplant for Wiskott-Aldrich syndrome, so the T cells may come from the graft donor. Sequencing used PBMCs, mostly from graft donor cells, obtained 360 days after TCRalphabeta/CD19-depleted stem cell transplant. The CDR3 protein is CASSLGSKRGYEQYF. The DNA is as follows: TGTGCCAGCAGTTTAGGATCTAAGCGGGGCTACGAGCAGTACTTC.